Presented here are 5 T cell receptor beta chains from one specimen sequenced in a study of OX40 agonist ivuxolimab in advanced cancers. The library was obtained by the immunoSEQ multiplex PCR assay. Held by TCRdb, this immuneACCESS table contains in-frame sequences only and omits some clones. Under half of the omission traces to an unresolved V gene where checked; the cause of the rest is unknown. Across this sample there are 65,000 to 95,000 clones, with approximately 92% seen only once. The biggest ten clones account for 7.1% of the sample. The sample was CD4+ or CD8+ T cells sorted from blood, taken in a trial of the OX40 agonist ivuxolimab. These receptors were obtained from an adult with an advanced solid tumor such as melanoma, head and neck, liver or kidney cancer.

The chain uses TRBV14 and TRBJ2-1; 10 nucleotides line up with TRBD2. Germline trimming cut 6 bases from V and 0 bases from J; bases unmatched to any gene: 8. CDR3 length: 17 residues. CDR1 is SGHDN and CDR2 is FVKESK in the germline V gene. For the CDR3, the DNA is TGTGCCAGCAGTGTACTTAGCGGGGGGACCTCCTACAATGAGCAGTTCTTC. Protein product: CASSVLSGGTSYNEQFF. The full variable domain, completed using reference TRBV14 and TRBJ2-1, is EAGVTQFPSHSVIEKGQTVTLRCDPISGHDNLYWYRRVMGKEIKFLLHFVKESKQDESGMPNNRFLAERTGGTYSTLKVQPAELEDSGVYFCASSVLSGGTSYNEQFFGPGTRLTVL.

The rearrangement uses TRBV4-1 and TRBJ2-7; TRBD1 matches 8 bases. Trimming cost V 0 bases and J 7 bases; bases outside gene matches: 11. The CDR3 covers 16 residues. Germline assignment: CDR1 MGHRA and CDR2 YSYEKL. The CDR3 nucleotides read TGCGCCAGCAGCCAAGAAAGGGGCAGGGGGCTAGGGGAGCAGTACTTC. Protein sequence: CASSQERGRGLGEQYF.

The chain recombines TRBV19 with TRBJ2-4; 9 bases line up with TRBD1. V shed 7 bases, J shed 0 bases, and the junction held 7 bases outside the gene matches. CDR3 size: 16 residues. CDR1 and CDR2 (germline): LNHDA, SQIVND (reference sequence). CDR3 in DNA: TGTGCCAGTATTGGAGGACAGGGGCTAGCCAAAAACATTCAGTACTTC. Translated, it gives CASIGGQGLAKNIQYF.

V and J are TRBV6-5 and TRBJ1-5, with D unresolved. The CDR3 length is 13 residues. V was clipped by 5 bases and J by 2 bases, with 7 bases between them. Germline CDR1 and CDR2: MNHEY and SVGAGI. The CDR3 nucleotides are TGTGCCAGCAGTAGCGCCCGCAATCAGCCCCAGCATTTT. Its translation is CASSSARNQPQHF.

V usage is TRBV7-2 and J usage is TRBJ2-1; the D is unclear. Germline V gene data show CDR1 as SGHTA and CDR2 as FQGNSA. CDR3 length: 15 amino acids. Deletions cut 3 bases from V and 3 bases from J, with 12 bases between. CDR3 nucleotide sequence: TGTGCCAGCAGCTTTTCGGCAGGAAACTACAATGAGCAGTTCTTC. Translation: CASSFSAGNYNEQFF.